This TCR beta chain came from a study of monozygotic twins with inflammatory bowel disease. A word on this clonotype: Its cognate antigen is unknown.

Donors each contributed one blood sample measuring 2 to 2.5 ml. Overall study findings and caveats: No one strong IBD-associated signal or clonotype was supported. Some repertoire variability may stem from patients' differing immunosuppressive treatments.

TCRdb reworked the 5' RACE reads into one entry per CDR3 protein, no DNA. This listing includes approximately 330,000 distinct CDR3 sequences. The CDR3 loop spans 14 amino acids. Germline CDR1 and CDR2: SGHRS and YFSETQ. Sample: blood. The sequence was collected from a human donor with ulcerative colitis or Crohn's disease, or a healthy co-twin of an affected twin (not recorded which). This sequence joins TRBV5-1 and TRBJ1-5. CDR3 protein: CASSSGPTDQPQHF.